One and the same sample provided the 2 T cell receptor beta chains below, sequenced in a study of T cell responses to AZD1222 COVID-19 vaccine. The repertoire was sequenced with immunoSEQ multiplex PCR; TCRdb's copy has only in-frame clones and lacks some. The sample includes some 110,000 clones, approximately 83% seen only once; the top ten take around 9.9%. The sample here was peripheral blood, taken on day 0 of AZD1222 vaccination. The receptors come from an adult in good health.

This clone is a singleton in its sample. The chain joins TRBV5-5 to TRBJ1-5; weak D call: TRBD1 (5 bases). This CDR3 region has 15 residues. The V end was cut by 1 base, the J end by 3 bases, with 11 bases between. Germline-derived CDR1 and CDR2 are SGHKS and YYEKEE (reference sequence). CDR3 amino acids: CASSLWGTANQPQHF. As DNA, the CDR3 is TGTGCCAGCAGCTTGTGGGGGACCGCCAATCAGCCCCAGCATTTT. Combining the CDR3 with reference TRBV5-5 and TRBJ1-5 gives the whole variable domain DAGVTQSPTHLIKTRGQQVTLRCSPISGHKSVSWYQQVLGQGPQFIFQYYEKEERGRGNFPDRFSARQFPNYSSELNVNALLLGDSALYLCASSLWGTANQPQHFGDGTRLSIL.

The chain is built from TRBV11-2 and TRBJ2-1; TRBD2 matches at 12 bases. CDR1 and CDR2 from the germline V gene are SGHAT and FQNNGV. CDR3 length: 16 amino acids. Trimming at V came to 4 bases and at J to 9 bases, leaving 10 bases not matched to a gene. CDR3 amino acids: CASSSPTSGRRGEQFF. The CDR3 DNA is TGTGCCAGCAGCTCCCCTACTAGCGGGAGGCGGGGTGAGCAGTTCTTC.